This TCR beta chain stems from a study of T-cell memory formation after mild COVID-19. This clonotype was recorded a few times. MiXCR, applied by TCRdb to the 5' RACE reads, yields one record per CDR3 protein. The top ten hold around 2.9% of the sample, which has some 210,000 distinct CDR3 sequences, 8% to 11% seen once. Between the trimmed V and J ends, which lost 8 bases and 7 bases, there was a span of 12 bases. Germline CDR1 reads MNHEY; CDR2 reads SVGAGI. The CDR3 loop spans 13 amino acids. This rearrangement joins TRBV6-5 to TRBJ1-6; TRBD1 might be the D (5 bases). The receptor comes from a man aged 18 to 30 who had mild COVID-19 (a few samples of this study predate the infection). Cell type and time point are not known. The sequenced sample was PBMCs or a T cell subset sorted from them (not recorded which). The CDR3 sequence: CASVQGRNSPLHF. CDR3 DNA sequence: TGTGCCAGCGTCCAGGGCCGAAATTCACCCCTCCACTTT.